The clone carrying this T cell receptor (beta chain) appeared once. This sample stems from a study of blood T cell repertoires in COVID-19. Study-wide background: There were acute and convalescent COVID-19 samples, and they came from the United States, Italy and Spain. Sources were T cells, B-cell-depleted T cells, or PBMCs; the material itself was cDNA or gDNA.

This table comes from immunoSEQ multiplex PCR, and its TCRdb copy is limited to in-frame clones, with some not included. The sample holds under 150,000 clones, 84% seen once. The CDR3 spans 14 residues. V lost 1 base and J 1 base, leaving 7 bases between the germline ends. Germline V CDR1 and CDR2: SEHNR, FQNEAQ (reference sequence). The sequence came from a human donor in a cohort sampled during active COVID-19. The material sequenced was peripheral blood. The chain has TRBV7-9 and TRBJ1-1; no clear D gene. For the CDR3, the DNA is TGTGCCAGCAGCTTAGGGCGGTGGAACACTGAAGCTTTCTTT. Translating gives CASSLGRWNTEAFF.